This T cell receptor (beta chain) was retrieved from a study of blood T cell repertoires in COVID-19. About the study: Nucleic acid was either cDNA or gDNA, and it came from T cells, B-cell-depleted T cells, or PBMCs.

The CDR3 contains 16 residues. V shed 6 bases and J shed 4 bases, with 19 bases lying between them. CDR1 is LGHNA, CDR2 YSLEER, per germline. Libraries were prepared by immunoSEQ multiplex PCR; TCRdb keeps only in-frame clonotypes and omits some of them. Here the sample spans 150,000 or so clones, 88% being singletons. In terms of age and location, participants ranged from roughly 18 to 89 years and lived in about two dozen US areas. The sequencing input was PBMCs or T cells enriched from blood (not recorded which). This TCR was recovered from a woman between 50 and 59 years old who had recovered from COVID-19. The chain uses TRBV4-3 and TRBJ2-1, with a weak D call TRBD2 (7 bases). This CDR3 is CASSPRGGGLYNEQFF. CDR3 coding DNA: TGCGCCAGCAGTCCCAGAGGGGGGGGACTTTACAATGAGCAGTTCTTC.